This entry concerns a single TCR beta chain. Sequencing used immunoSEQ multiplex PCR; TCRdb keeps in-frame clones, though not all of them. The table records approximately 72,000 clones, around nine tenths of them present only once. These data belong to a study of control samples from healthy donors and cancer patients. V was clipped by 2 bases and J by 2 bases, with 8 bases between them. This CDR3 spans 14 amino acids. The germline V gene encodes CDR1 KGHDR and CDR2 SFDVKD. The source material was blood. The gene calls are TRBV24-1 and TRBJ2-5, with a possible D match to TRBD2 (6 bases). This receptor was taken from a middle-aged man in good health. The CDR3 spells CATSDWGEQETQYF. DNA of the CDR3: TGTGCCACCAGTGATTGGGGGGAGCAAGAGACCCAGTACTTC.